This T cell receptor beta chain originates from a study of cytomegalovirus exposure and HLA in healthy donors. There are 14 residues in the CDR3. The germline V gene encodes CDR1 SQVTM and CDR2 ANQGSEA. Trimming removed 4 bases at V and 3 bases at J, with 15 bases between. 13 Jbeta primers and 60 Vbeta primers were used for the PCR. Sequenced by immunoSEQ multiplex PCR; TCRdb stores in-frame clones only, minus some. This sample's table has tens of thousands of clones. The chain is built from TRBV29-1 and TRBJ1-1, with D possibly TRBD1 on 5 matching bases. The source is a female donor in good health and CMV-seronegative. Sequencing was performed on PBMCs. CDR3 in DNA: TGCAGCGTTGTTGGGGGGGTTGAGGACACTGAAGCTTTCTTT. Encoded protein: CSVVGGVEDTEAFF.